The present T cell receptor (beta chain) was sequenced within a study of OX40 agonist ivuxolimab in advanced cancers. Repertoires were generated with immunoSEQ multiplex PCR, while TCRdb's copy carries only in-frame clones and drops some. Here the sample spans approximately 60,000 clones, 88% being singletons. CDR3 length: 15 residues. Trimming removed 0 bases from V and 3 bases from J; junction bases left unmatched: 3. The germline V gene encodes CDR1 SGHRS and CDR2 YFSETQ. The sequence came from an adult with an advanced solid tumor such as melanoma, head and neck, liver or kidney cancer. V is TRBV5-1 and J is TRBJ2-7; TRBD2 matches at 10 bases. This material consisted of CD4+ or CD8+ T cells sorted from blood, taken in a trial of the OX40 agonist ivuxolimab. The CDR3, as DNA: TGCGCCAGCAGCTTGGTGGCTAGCGGGAGCTACGAGCAGTACTTC. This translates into CASSLVASGSYEQYF.